These T cell receptor beta chains were read from a single sample in a study of blood T cell repertoires in COVID-19. Using immunoSEQ multiplex PCR, the repertoire was profiled, and TCRdb retains in-frame clones only, with some absent. The data contain fewer than 500,000 clones, roughly 87% of them singletons. The specimen sequenced was PBMCs or T cells enriched from blood (not recorded which). The receptor set was obtained from a young woman who had recovered from COVID-19. The CDR3 runs from the conserved cysteine through the conserved F or W. D genes are given only for firm matches. Clone size is given for some rows only: seen once, a few or many times, or a class if the clone is expanded.

abundance	v_gene	j_gene	d_gene	CDR3nt	CDR3aa
NA	TRBV2	TRBJ2-4	NA	TGTGCCAGCAGTGAGCGGACAGCTAAAAACATTCAGTACTTC	CASSERTAKNIQYF
NA	TRBV5-1	TRBJ1-5	NA	TGCGCCAGCAGCCCACTAGGGGGAGAGGGGCAGCCCCAGCATTTT	CASSPLGGEGQPQHF
NA	TRBV11-2	TRBJ1-3	NA	TGTGCCAGCAGCTTAGGTCGCTCTGGAAACACCATATATTTT	CASSLGRSGNTIYF
NA	TRBV25-1	TRBJ1-1	NA	TGTGCCACCCAGGTGGAGGGAAACACTGAAGCTTTCTTT	CATQVEGNTEAFF
NA	TRBV2	TRBJ1-1	TRBD1	TGTGCCAGCAGTCCAGGACAGGGAGGGTTGAACACTGAAGCTTTCTTT	CASSPGQGGLNTEAFF
NA	TRBV7-9	TRBJ1-6	TRBD1	TGTGCCAGCAGCTTAGGGACGGCGGACAGGGTCCCCCTCCACTTT	CASSLGTADRVPLHF
NA	TRBV7-2	TRBJ1-1	TRBD1	TGTGCCAGCAGCCCTAGTGCAGGGGGCTACACTGAAGCTTTCTTT	CASSPSAGGYTEAFF
NA	TRBV7-9	TRBJ1-2	NA	TGTGCCAGCAGCTTAGCGGGGGGTATTTATGGCTACACCTTC	CASSLAGGIYGYTF
NA	TRBV5-1	TRBJ2-7	NA	TGCGCCAGCAGCCCCTCAGGGCACCTCTACGAGCAGTACTTC	CASSPSGHLYEQYF
few	TRBV5-6	TRBJ1-4	NA	TGTGCCAGCAGCTGGACAGATAATGAAAAACTGTTTTTT	CASSWTDNEKLFF
NA	TRBV7-2	TRBJ2-1	TRBD2	TGTGCCAGCAGCTTAGCGGGCACTAGCGGGTATGAGCAGTTCTTC	CASSLAGTSGYEQFF
NA	TRBV7-9	TRBJ1-1	TRBD1	TGTGCCAGCAGCCAATCGGACAGGGAAGGCACTGAAGCTTTCTTT	CASSQSDREGTEAFF
once	TRBV5-1	TRBJ2-2	NA	TGCGCCAGCAGGCTTTCCCCCTCGGTGGTCACCGGGGAGCTGTTTTTT	CASRLSPSVVTGELFF
NA	TRBV6-5	TRBJ2-7	NA	TGTGCCAGCAACCCTAGGACAGCAATCTACGAGCAGTACTTC	CASNPRTAIYEQYF
NA	TRBV2	TRBJ1-5	TRBD1	TGTGCCAGCAGTGAGGAGGGAGACAGGGGGACGGGTAACAATCAGCCCCAGCATTTT	CASSEEGDRGTGNNQPQHF
NA	TRBV6-5	TRBJ1-6	NA	TGTGCCAGCAGCTACTCGCTCCGGGAGGGCTCACCCCTCCACTTT	CASSYSLREGSPLHF
once	TRBV12-3/TRBV12-4	TRBJ1-5	TRBD1	TGTGCCAGCAGCCCGACAGGGAATCAGCCCCAGCATTTT	CASSPTGNQPQHF
once	TRBV7-8	TRBJ1-6	NA	TGTGCCAGCAGCTTATCAGGACAGCAGAATTCACCCCTCCACTTT	CASSLSGQQNSPLHF
NA	TRBV27	TRBJ1-2	NA	TGTGCCAGCAGTTCCTATGAGTCTGGGGGCGACTATGGCTACACCTTC	CASSSYESGGDYGYTF
few	TRBV6-5	TRBJ2-7	TRBD1	TGTGCCAGCAGGGGAAGCAGGGGGACACCCCTCGAGCAGTACTTC	CASRGSRGTPLEQYF
few	TRBV6-5	TRBJ1-6	TRBD1	TGTGCCAGCGGGGGACAGGGGAATTCACCCCTCCACTTT	CASGGQGNSPLHF
NA	TRBV7-4	TRBJ1-5	NA	TGTGCCAGCAGCCTACAGGGACCCTCCGGGTCCTTGTCCCAGCCCCAGCATTTT	CASSLQGPSGSLSQPQHF
NA	TRBV5-4	TRBJ2-7	TRBD1	TGTGCCAGCAGCTTTGGGACAGGGGCAGCCTACGAGCAGTACTTC	CASSFGTGAAYEQYF
NA	TRBV28	TRBJ1-5	TRBD1	TGTGCCAGCAGCATGAGACAGGGGGAATGGCAGCCCCAGCATTTT	CASSMRQGEWQPQHF
NA	TRBV7-2	TRBJ1-1	NA	TGTGCCAGCAGCCTCGAGGTGAACACTGAAGCTTTCTTT	CASSLEVNTEAFF
NA	TRBV30	TRBJ1-2	NA	TGTGCCTGGAGGGCGGGCCGATATGGCTACACCTTC	CAWRAGRYGYTF
NA	TRBV28	TRBJ2-2	NA	TGTGCCAGCAGTTTCAGGGGATCAGACGGGGAGCTGTTTTTT	CASSFRGSDGELFF
few	TRBV11-2	TRBJ2-7	TRBD2	TGTGCCAGCAGCTTAAGTTTTGGTTCGCAGGGACTATCCTACGAGCAGTACTTC	CASSLSFGSQGLSYEQYF
NA	TRBV4-1	TRBJ1-1	NA	TGCGCCAGCAGCCAAGGAAACAGGGAAGAGGCAGCTTTCTTT	CASSQGNREEAAFF
once	TRBV7-9	TRBJ2-1	NA	TGTGCCAGCAGCTTAAGCCAGTCTGGTGGAGGTGAGCAGTTCTTC	CASSLSQSGGGEQFF
NA	TRBV5-1	TRBJ2-2	TRBD2	TGCGCCAGCAGCTTCGGGGGGTCGAACACCGGGGAGCTGTTTTTT	CASSFGGSNTGELFF
NA	TRBV10-2	TRBJ1-6	NA	TGCGCCAGCTCCAGGGGTGATTCACCCCTCCACTTT	CASSRGDSPLHF
NA	TRBV12-3/TRBV12-4	TRBJ1-2	TRBD1	TGTGCCAGCCTCTCCGGACAGGGGATCTACACCTTC	CASLSGQGIYTF
NA	TRBV5-1	TRBJ2-5	TRBD1	TGCGCCAGCAGCACGACAGGGCGAGAGACCCAGTACTTC	CASSTTGRETQYF
NA	TRBV10-3	TRBJ1-4	TRBD1	TGTGCCATCAGCCCAGGGGGCGCGGGTGAAAAACTGTTTTTT	CAISPGGAGEKLFF
NA	TRBV7-8	TRBJ2-7	NA	TGTGCCAGCAGCTCACAGGGTAACCTCTACGAGCAGTACTTC	CASSSQGNLYEQYF
NA	TRBV29-1	TRBJ2-7	TRBD1	TGCAGCGTTGAAGCAGGGGGCATAGACTACGAGCAGTACTTC	CSVEAGGIDYEQYF
NA	TRBV19	TRBJ1-1	NA	TGTGCCAGTAGTATTAAGGACAGTAACACTGAAGCTTTCTTT	CASSIKDSNTEAFF
NA	TRBV24-1	TRBJ1-2	NA	TGTGCCACCAGTGATTTACCCCAGAAGCCGGCACTAAACTATGGCTACACCTTC	CATSDLPQKPALNYGYTF